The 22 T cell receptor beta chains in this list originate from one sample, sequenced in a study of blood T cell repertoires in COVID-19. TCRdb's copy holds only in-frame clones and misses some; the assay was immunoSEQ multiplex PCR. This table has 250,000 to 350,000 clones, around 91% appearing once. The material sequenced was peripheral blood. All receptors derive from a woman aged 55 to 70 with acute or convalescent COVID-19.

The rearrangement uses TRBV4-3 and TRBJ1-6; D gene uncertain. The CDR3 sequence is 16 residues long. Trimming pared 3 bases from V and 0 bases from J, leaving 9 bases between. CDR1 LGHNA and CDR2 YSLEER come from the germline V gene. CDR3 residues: CASSQLTSSYNSPLHF. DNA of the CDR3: TGCGCCAGCAGCCAGCTCACAAGCTCCTATAATTCACCCCTCCACTTT.

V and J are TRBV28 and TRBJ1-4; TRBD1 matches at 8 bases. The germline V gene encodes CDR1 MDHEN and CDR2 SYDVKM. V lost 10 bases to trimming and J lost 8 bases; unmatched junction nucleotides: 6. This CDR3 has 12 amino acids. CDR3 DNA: TGTGCCATAGGACAGGGAGGCGAAAAACTGTTTTTT. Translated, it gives CAIGQGGEKLFF.

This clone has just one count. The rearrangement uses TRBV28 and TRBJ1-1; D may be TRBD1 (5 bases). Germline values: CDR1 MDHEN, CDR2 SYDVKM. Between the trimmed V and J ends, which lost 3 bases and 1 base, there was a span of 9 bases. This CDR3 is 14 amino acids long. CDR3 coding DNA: TGTGCCAGCAGTTTGAACAGGAGGAACACTGAAGCTTTCTTT. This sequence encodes CASSLNRRNTEAFF.

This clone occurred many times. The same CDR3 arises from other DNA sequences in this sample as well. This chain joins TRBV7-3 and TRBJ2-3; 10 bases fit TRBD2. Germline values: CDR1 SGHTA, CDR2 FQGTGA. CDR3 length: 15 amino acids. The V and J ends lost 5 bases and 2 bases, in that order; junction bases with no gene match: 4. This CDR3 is CASSRAGGLTDTQYF. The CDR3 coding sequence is TGTGCCAGCAGCCGAGCGGGGGGGCTCACAGATACGCAGTATTTT.

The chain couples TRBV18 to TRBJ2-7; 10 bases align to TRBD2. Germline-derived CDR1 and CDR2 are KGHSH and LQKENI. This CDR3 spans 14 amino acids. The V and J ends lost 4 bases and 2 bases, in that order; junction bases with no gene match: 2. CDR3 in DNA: TGTGCCAGCTCACGGACTAGCGGCCCCTACGAGCAGTACTTC. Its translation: CASSRTSGPYEQYF. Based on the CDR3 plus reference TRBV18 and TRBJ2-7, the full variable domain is NAGVMQNPRHLVRRRGQEARLRCSPMKGHSHVYWYRQLPEEGLKFMVYLQKENIIDESGMPKERFSAEFPKEGPSILRIQQVVRGDSAAYFCASSRTSGPYEQYFGPGTRLTVT.

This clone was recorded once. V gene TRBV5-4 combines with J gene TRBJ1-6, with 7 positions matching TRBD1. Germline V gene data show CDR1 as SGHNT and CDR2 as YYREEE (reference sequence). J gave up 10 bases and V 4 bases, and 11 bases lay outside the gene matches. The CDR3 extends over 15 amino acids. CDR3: CASSAYTGAESPLHF. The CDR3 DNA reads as TGTGCCAGCAGCGCCTATACAGGGGCAGAATCACCCCTCCACTTT.

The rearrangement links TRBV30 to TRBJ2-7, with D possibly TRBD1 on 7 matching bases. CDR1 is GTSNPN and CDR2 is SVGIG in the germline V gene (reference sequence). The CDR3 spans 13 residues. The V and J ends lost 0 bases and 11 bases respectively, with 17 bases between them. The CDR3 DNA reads TGTGCCTGGAGTGTAGGCGGGACAGCCGAAGAGTACTTC. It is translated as CAWSVGGTAEEYF.

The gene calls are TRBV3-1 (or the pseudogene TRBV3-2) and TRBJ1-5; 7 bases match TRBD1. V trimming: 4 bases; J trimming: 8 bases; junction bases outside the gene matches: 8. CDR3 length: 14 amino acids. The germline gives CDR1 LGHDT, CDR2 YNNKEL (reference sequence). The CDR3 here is CASSPLGGREPQHF. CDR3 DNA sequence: TGTGCCAGCAGCCCATTAGGGGGCAGGGAGCCCCAGCATTTT.

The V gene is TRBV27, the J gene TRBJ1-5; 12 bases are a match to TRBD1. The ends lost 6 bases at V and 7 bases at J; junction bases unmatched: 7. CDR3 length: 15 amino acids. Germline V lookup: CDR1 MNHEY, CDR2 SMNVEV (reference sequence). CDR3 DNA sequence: TGTGCCAGCAGGACCGGGACAGGGGGCCGGCAGCCCCAGCATTTT. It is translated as CASRTGTGGRQPQHF.

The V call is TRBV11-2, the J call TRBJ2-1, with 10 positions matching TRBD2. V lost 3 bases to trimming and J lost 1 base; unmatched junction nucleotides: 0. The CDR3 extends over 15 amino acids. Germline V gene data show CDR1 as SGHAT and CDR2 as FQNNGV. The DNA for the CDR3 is TGTGCCAGCAGCTTTAGCGGGGGGTCCTACAATGAGCAGTTCTTC. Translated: CASSFSGGSYNEQFF.

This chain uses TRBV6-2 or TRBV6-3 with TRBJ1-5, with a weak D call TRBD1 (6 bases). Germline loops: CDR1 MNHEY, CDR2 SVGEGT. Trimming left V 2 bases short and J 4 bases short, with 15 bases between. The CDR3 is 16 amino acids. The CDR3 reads CASSYTAGAGNQPQHF. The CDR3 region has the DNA TGTGCCAGCAGTTACACGGCAGGGGCCGGTAATCAGCCCCAGCATTTT.

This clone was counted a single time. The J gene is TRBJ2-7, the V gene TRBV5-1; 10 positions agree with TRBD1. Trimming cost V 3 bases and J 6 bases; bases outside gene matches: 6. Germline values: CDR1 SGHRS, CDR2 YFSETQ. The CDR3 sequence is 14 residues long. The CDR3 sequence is CASSSGQGEIEQYF. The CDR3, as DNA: TGCGCCAGCAGCTCCGGACAGGGGGAGATCGAGCAGTACTTC.

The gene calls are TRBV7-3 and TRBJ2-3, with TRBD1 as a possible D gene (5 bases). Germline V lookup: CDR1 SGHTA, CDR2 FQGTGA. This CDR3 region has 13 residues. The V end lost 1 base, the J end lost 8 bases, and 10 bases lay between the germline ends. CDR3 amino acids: CASSLKGKGTQYF. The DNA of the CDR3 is TGTGCCAGCAGCTTAAAGGGGAAGGGTACGCAGTATTTT.

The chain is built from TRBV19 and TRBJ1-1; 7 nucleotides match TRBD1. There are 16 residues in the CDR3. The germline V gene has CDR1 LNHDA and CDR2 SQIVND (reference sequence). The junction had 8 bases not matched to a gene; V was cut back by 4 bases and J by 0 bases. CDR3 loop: CASSNRDSYVNTEAFF. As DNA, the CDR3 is TGTGCCAGTAGTAACCGGGACAGTTATGTGAACACTGAAGCTTTCTTT.

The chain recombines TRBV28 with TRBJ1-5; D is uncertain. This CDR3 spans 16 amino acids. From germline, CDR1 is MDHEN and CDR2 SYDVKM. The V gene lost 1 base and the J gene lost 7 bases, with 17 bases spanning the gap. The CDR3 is CASSLSGVSRYQPQHF. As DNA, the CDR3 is TGTGCCAGCAGTTTATCCGGGGTTAGTAGGTACCAGCCCCAGCATTTT.

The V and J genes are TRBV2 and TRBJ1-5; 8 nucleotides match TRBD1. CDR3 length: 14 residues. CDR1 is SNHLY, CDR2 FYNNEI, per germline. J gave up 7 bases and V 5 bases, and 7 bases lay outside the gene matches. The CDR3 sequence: CASSSGQVGQPQHF. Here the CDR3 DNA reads TGTGCCAGCAGTTCGGGACAGGTCGGGCAGCCCCAGCATTTT. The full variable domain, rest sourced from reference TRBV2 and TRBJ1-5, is EPEVTQTPSHQVTQMGQEVILRCVPISNHLYFYWYRQILGQKVEFLVSFYNNEISEKSEIFDDQFSVERPDGSNFTLKIRSTKLEDSAMYFCASSSGQVGQPQHFGDGTRLSIL.

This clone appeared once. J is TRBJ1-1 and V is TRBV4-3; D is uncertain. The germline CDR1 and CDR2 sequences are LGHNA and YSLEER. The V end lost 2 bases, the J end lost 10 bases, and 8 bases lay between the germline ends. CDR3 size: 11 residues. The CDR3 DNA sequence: TGCGCCAGCAGCCAAAGCGGGGTAGCTTTCTTT. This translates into CASSQSGVAFF.

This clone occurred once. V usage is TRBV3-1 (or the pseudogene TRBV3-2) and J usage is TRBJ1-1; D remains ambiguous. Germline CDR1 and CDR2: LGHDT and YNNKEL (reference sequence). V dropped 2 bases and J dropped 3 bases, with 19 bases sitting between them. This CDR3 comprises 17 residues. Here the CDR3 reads CASSQRVSHLRDTEAFF. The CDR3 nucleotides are TGTGCCAGCAGCCAAAGGGTCTCGCATTTGCGGGACACTGAAGCTTTCTTT.

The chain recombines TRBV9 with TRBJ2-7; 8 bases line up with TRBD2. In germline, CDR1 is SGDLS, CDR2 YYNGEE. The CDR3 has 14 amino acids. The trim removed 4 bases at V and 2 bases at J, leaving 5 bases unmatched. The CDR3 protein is CASSPPGLAYEQYF. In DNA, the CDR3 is TGTGCCAGCAGCCCTCCGGGACTAGCCTACGAGCAGTACTTC. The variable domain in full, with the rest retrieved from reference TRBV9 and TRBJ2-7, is DSGVTQTPKHLITATGQRVTLRCSPRSGDLSVYWYQQSLDQGLQFLIQYYNGEERAKGNILERFSAQQFPDLHSELNLSSLELGDSALYFCASSPPGLAYEQYFGPGTRLTVT.

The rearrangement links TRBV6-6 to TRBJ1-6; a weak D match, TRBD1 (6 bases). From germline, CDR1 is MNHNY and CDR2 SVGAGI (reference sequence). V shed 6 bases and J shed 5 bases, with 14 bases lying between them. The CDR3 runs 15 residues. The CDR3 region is CASSRTGLNNSPLHF. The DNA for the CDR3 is TGTGCCAGCAGCCGTACAGGGCTGAATAATTCACCCCTCCACTTT.

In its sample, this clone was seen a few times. CDR3 loop: CASNLEGQGSIYYGYTF. CDR3 DNA sequence: TGCGCCAGCAACCTAGAGGGACAGGGTTCCATATACTATGGCTACACCTTC. The rearrangement links TRBV10-1 to TRBJ1-2; 9 bases map to TRBD1. Trimming at V came to 7 bases and at J to 3 bases, leaving 15 bases not matched to a gene. The CDR3 contains 17 residues. CDR1 WNHNN and CDR2 SYGVQD come from the germline V gene (reference sequence).

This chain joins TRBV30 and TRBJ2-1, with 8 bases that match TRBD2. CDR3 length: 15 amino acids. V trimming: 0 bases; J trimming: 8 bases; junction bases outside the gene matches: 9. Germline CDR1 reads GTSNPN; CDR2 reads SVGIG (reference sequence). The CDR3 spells CAWSVQSGGWDEQFF. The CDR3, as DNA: TGTGCCTGGAGTGTACAAAGCGGGGGTTGGGATGAGCAGTTCTTC.